This is a list of T cell receptor beta chains from one sample in a study of blood T cell repertoires in COVID-19. Generated by immunoSEQ multiplex PCR, the TCRdb table keeps only in-frame clones and is missing some. The data contain under 250,000 clones, 65% to 85% of them seen just once; the ten biggest clones take up roughly 8.7%. The sequencing input was peripheral blood. The source is a man aged 40-50 years with active or convalescent COVID-19. CDR3s include the opening cysteine and the closing phenylalanine or tryptophan. D genes are given only for firm matches. Where a row states a size, it is once, few, many or the class of an expanded clone; other rows omit it.

v_gene,j_gene,abundance,d_gene,CDR3aa,CDR3nt
TRBV4-1,TRBJ1-1,-,TRBD1,CASSGPGQMNTEAFF,TGCGCCAGCAGCGGTCCGGGACAGATGAACACTGAAGCTTTCTTT
TRBV19,TRBJ1-3,-,-,CASSMQADGNTIYF,TGTGCCAGTAGTATGCAGGCCGACGGAAACACCATATATTTT
TRBV5-1,TRBJ2-3,-,TRBD1,CASSLEDRFTDTQYF,TGCGCCAGCAGCTTGGAGGACAGGTTCACAGATACGCAGTATTTT
TRBV6-7,TRBJ1-6,-,-,CASSYLQDRKSSYNSPLHF,TGTGCCAGCAGTTACCTACAGGATCGGAAGAGCTCCTATAATTCACCCCTCCACTTT
TRBV6-1,TRBJ1-1,-,-,CASSLAITEAFF,TGTGCCAGCAGTCTGGCCATCACTGAAGCTTTCTTT
TRBV7-9,TRBJ2-7,few,TRBD1,CASSPEGTGGGYEQYF,TGTGCCAGCAGCCCCGAAGGGACAGGGGGCGGTTACGAGCAGTACTTC
TRBV10-1,TRBJ1-6,few,-,CASSLGDNSPLHF,TGCGCCAGCAGTTTAGGGGATAATTCACCCCTCCACTTT
TRBV6-5,TRBJ1-2,-,TRBD1,CASSSGTGLGYTF,TGTGCCAGCAGTTCCGGGACAGGGCTTGGCTACACCTTC
TRBV18,TRBJ1-3,-,TRBD1,CASSQTGVSGNTIYF,TGTGCCAGCTCTCAAACAGGGGTCTCTGGAAACACCATATATTTT
TRBV27,TRBJ2-7,-,TRBD1,CASSPRTGGIHEQYF,TGTGCCAGCAGTCCGCGGACAGGGGGTATACACGAGCAGTACTTC
TRBV18,TRBJ1-5,few,TRBD1,CASSPRGQGQPQHF,TGTGCCAGCTCACCCAGGGGGCAGGGTCAGCCCCAGCATTTT
TRBV7-9,TRBJ2-3,-,-,CASSPRRSNSGTDTQYF,TGTGCCAGCAGCCCCCGACGGAGTAACTCGGGCACAGATACGCAGTATTTT
TRBV11-3,TRBJ2-1,-,TRBD2,CASSLGVSGTYNEQFF,TGTGCCAGCAGCTTAGGGGTTAGCGGGACCTACAATGAGCAGTTCTTC
TRBV15,TRBJ1-1,-,TRBD1,CATSKGQGRTEAFF,TGTGCCACCAGCAAGGGACAGGGGCGCACTGAAGCTTTCTTT
TRBV5-1,TRBJ2-3,-,-,CASSLQNDNPTDTQYF,TGCGCCAGCAGTTTACAAAACGATAATCCCACAGATACGCAGTATTTT
TRBV6-2/TRBV6-3,TRBJ1-2,-,TRBD1,CASSYSRQGAFGYTF,TGTGCCAGCAGTTACTCCCGGCAGGGGGCGTTTGGCTACACCTTC
TRBV7-3,TRBJ1-1,-,TRBD1,CASSPGTGGFTEAFF,TGTGCCAGCAGCCCCGGGACAGGGGGCTTCACTGAAGCTTTCTTT
TRBV27,TRBJ2-7,-,TRBD1,CASSRYGQGSYEQYF,TGTGCCAGCAGCCGCTATGGACAGGGCTCCTACGAGCAGTACTTC
TRBV4-1,TRBJ2-7,once,TRBD2,CASSQDGAGGPLEQYF,TGCGCCAGCAGCCAAGACGGGGCGGGAGGGCCTCTCGAGCAGTACTTC
TRBV5-6,TRBJ1-2,-,TRBD1,CASRQGEGYTF,TGTGCCAGTCGACAGGGGGAGGGCTACACCTTC
TRBV4-1,TRBJ2-5,-,TRBD2,CASSQREGLAEETQYF,TGCGCCAGCAGCCAAAGGGAGGGACTAGCGGAAGAGACCCAGTACTTC
TRBV12-1,TRBJ1-2,once,-,CASSFEQGYGYTF,TGTGCCAGCAGCTTTGAACAGGGGTATGGCTACACCTTC
TRBV24-1,TRBJ2-1,-,-,CATSPTQGKGPYNEQFF,TGTGCCACCAGTCCCACTCAGGGGAAGGGACCCTACAATGAGCAGTTCTTC
TRBV27,TRBJ2-4,-,-,CASSSALQGYIQYF,TGTGCCAGCAGTTCCGCCCTACAGGGTTACATTCAGTACTTC
TRBV11-1,TRBJ2-7,-,TRBD1,CASSLEGTGENEQYF,TGTGCCAGCAGCTTAGAAGGCACAGGGGAAAACGAGCAGTACTTC
TRBV27,TRBJ1-6,-,-,CASGEQWGDSPLHF,TGTGCCAGCGGGGAACAGTGGGGAGATTCACCCCTCCACTTT
TRBV6-5,TRBJ1-2,-,-,CASSPGRGAYGYTF,TGTGCCAGCAGCCCGGGGAGGGGGGCCTATGGCTACACCTTC
TRBV7-9,TRBJ2-5,-,-,CASSFVPVQETQYF,TGTGCCAGCAGCTTCGTTCCAGTTCAAGAGACCCAGTACTTC
TRBV19,TRBJ1-1,few,-,CASTTQDRLNTEAFF,TGTGCCAGTACCACTCAGGACAGATTGAACACTGAAGCTTTCTTT
TRBV5-1,TRBJ2-2,-,TRBD2,CASSLAGNTGELFF,TGCGCCAGCAGCCTAGCGGGGAACACCGGGGAGCTGTTTTTT
TRBV7-2,TRBJ2-1,-,TRBD1,CASSKTGGRNEQFF,TGTGCCAGCAGCAAAACAGGGGGCAGAAATGAGCAGTTCTTC
TRBV10-3,TRBJ1-5,few,-,CAISPTGDSNQPQHF,TGTGCCATCAGTCCGACAGGAGATAGCAATCAGCCCCAGCATTTT
TRBV3-1/TRBV3-2,TRBJ1-5,-,TRBD1,CASSPQGVQPQHF,TGTGCCAGCAGCCCACAGGGGGTTCAGCCCCAGCATTTT
TRBV6-2/TRBV6-3,TRBJ1-2,-,-,CASSYSSGTLEGYTF,TGTGCCAGCAGTTACTCTTCCGGGACATTGGAAGGCTACACCTTC
TRBV29-1,TRBJ2-1,few,TRBD2,CSVGLAAGDEQFF,TGCAGCGTCGGACTAGCGGCGGGCGATGAGCAGTTCTTC
TRBV5-1,TRBJ2-7,-,TRBD1,CASSLVQGSSYEQYF,TGCGCCAGCAGCTTAGTACAGGGGAGCTCCTACGAGCAGTACTTC
TRBV24-1,TRBJ2-7,-,TRBD1,CATSDWDRDEQYF,TGTGCCACCAGTGATTGGGACAGGGACGAGCAGTACTTC
TRBV19,TRBJ2-7,-,TRBD2,CASSIIFSRGRNSYEQYF,TGTGCCAGTAGTATTATTTTCAGTCGCGGGAGAAATTCCTACGAGCAGTACTTC
TRBV4-3,TRBJ1-1,once,-,CASSQAITAGYTEAFF,TGCGCCAGCAGCCAAGCGATAACAGCTGGATACACTGAAGCTTTCTTT
TRBV7-9,TRBJ2-4,-,-,CASSLVEGRRIQYF,TGTGCCAGCAGCTTAGTCGAGGGCCGCCGTATTCAGTACTTC
TRBV9,TRBJ1-1,once,-,CASSPGASRTEAFF,TGTGCCAGCAGCCCAGGGGCGAGTAGGACTGAAGCTTTCTTT